This section outlines one T cell receptor beta chain sequence together with its context. Its target is unknown. The PCR employed 60 Vbeta primers together with 13 Jbeta primers. Clones were sequenced by immunoSEQ multiplex PCR, and TCRdb holds only the in-frame ones, with some missing. The table lists around 100,000 clones, around 64% of them singletons. This sample was taken from a study of cytomegalovirus exposure and HLA in healthy donors. The CDR3 totals 15 residues. V was cut by 0 bases and J by 7 bases, with 12 bases left in between. The germline gives CDR1 LNHNV, CDR2 YYDKDF (reference sequence). General study points: When presence/absence was analysed, sequencing depth was taken to be roughly uniform across donors. Because they were indistinguishable, some V segments, including TRBV6-2 and TRBV6-3, were excluded.

Donors likely had unrecorded immune exposures despite being nominally healthy when sampled. This chain uses TRBV15 with TRBJ2-2, with D perhaps matching TRBD2 (7 bases). The sequence derives from a woman in her 30s in good health and CMV-seronegative. The sequencing sample was made of PBMCs. CDR3 sequence reads: CATSRERGEGGELFF. The CDR3 DNA reads TGTGCCACCAGCAGAGAGAGGGGGGAGGGCGGGGAGCTGTTTTTT.